One and the same sample provided the 20 T cell receptor beta chains below, sequenced in a study of cytomegalovirus exposure and HLA in healthy donors. The PCR used 60 Vbeta and 13 Jbeta primers. Only in-frame clones appear in the TCRdb table, and some are missing; sequencing was by immunoSEQ multiplex PCR. The sample yields over 150,000 clones, 87% seen once. The sequenced sample was PBMCs. These receptors were obtained from a woman in her 30s in good health and CMV-seronegative.

The V call is TRBV11-2, the J call TRBJ2-4, with D maybe TRBD2 (6 bases). CDR1 is SGHAT and CDR2 is FQNNGV in the germline V gene. This CDR3 contains 14 residues. Trimming shortened V by 5 bases and J by 0 bases, and 8 bases separated the two germline ends. The CDR3 DNA reads TGTGCCAGCAGCGGGGGGATAGCCAAAAACATTCAGTACTTC. It translates to CASSGGIAKNIQYF.

The V call is TRBV30, the J call TRBJ2-5; 8 bases match TRBD2. CDR3 size: 16 residues. J lost 5 bases, V lost 3 bases, and 14 bases had no gene match. The V gene's germline CDR1 is GTSNPN and CDR2 SVGIG (reference sequence). The CDR3 protein is CAWSRGSSGSQETQYF. As DNA, the CDR3 is TGTGCCTGGAGCCGTGGCTCGAGCGGGAGTCAGGAGACCCAGTACTTC.

V and J are TRBV4-3 and TRBJ2-5, with a possible D match to TRBD1 (6 bases). V lost 0 bases and J 1 base, leaving 18 bases between the germline ends. The CDR3 is made up of 18 amino acids. Germline V gives CDR1 LGHNA, CDR2 YSLEER. The CDR3 nucleotides read TGCGCCAGCAGCCAAGATACCTCCCCCCGGACAGCCCAAGAGACCCAGTACTTC. As protein: CASSQDTSPRTAQETQYF.

This clone was seen more than once but under ten times. The CDR3 DNA is TGTGCCAGCAGAGACTCTCACGGGACATCCCGCATAGCTTTCTTT. Protein: CASRDSHGTSRIAFF. The V gene is TRBV6-6, the J gene TRBJ1-1; maybe TRBD1 (6 bases). The CDR3 spans 15 residues. CDR1 and CDR2 from the germline V gene are MNHNY and SVGAGI (reference sequence). The germline V and J ends were trimmed by 6 bases and 10 bases, with 24 bases remaining between them.

This chain connects TRBV2 to TRBJ1-1, with D possibly TRBD1 on 6 matching bases. The CDR3 has 15 residues. Germline V gene sequence: CDR1 SNHLY, CDR2 FYNNEI. Trimming shortened V by 2 bases and J by 6 bases, and 16 bases separated the two germline ends. This CDR3 reads CASSEREQGRAEAFF. The DNA for the CDR3 is TGTGCCAGCAGTGAAAGGGAACAGGGAAGGGCTGAAGCTTTCTTT.

The V call is TRBV28, the J call TRBJ2-7, with unresolved D. Germline V gives CDR1 MDHEN, CDR2 SYDVKM. V lost 6 bases and J lost 0, with 9 bases in between. The CDR3 runs to 13 residues. CDR3 DNA sequence: TGTGCCAGCAGGCGCTCAAACTCCTACGAGCAGTACTTC. Translating gives CASRRSNSYEQYF.

This clone was recorded only once. The chain has TRBV7-2 and TRBJ2-7, with TRBD1 identical over 11 bases. This CDR3 is built from 14 residues. Trimming cost V 5 bases and J 4 bases; bases outside gene matches: 4. The V gene's germline CDR1 is SGHTA and CDR2 FQGNSA. The CDR3 DNA reads as TGTGCCAGCAGCCCCCGGGACAGGGGGTACGAGCAGTACTTC. This sequence encodes CASSPRDRGYEQYF.

The V and J genes are TRBV10-1 and TRBJ1-1; TRBD1 might be the D (5 bases). The CDR3 runs to 15 residues. Germline CDR1 reads WNHNN; CDR2 reads SYGVQD (reference sequence). V was pared by 2 bases and J by 4 bases, with 14 bases between. Here the CDR3 DNA reads TGCGCCAGCAGTGAGGGGGCAGCCCCGGTCACTGAAGCTTTCTTT. Residues: CASSEGAAPVTEAFF.

J is TRBJ1-2 and V is TRBV19, with a weak D call TRBD1 (5 bases). The V end was cut by 8 bases, the J end by 8 bases, with 21 bases between. The CDR3 consists of 14 residues. Looked up from germline, CDR1 is LNHDA and CDR2 is SQIVND (reference sequence). CDR3 in DNA: TGTGCCAGTCACGGCAGGGTCTATTTGCGGGGCTACACCTTC. It is translated as CASHGRVYLRGYTF.

The J gene is TRBJ2-5, the V gene TRBV19, with 7 positions matching TRBD2. Germline V CDR1 and CDR2: LNHDA, SQIVND (reference sequence). J was trimmed by 4 bases and V by 3 bases; bases with no gene match: 5. The CDR3 extends over 14 amino acids. CDR3 DNA: TGTGCCAGTAGTATGGAGTGGGAGGGAGAGACCCAGTACTTC. Its protein is CASSMEWEGETQYF.

The chain links TRBV9 to TRBJ1-1; no reliable D call. Germline V gene lookup returns CDR1 SGDLS and CDR2 YYNGEE. The CDR3 spans 16 residues. Between the trimmed V and J ends, which lost 0 bases and 3 bases, there was a span of 15 bases. The CDR3 coding sequence is TGTGCCAGCAGCGTAGGGGCCTTGGTCTTGGACACTGAAGCTTTCTTT. Translation: CASSVGALVLDTEAFF.

V gene TRBV6-5 combines with J gene TRBJ1-6; D may be TRBD1 (6 bases). This CDR3 is 16 amino acids long. V lost 0 bases and J 10 bases, leaving 16 bases between the germline ends. Germline V CDR1 and CDR2: MNHEY, SVGAGI. CDR3 residues: CASSYSLGRGRSPLHF. The CDR3 nucleotides are TGTGCCAGCAGTTACTCGTTGGGCAGGGGTCGATCACCCCTCCACTTT.

The V and J genes are TRBV9 and TRBJ1-2, with TRBD1 as a possible D gene (5 bases). This CDR3 has 14 residues. Germline CDR1 SGDLS, CDR2 YYNGEE. Trimming removed 3 bases from V and 0 bases from J, with 9 bases in between. CDR3 DNA: TGTGCCAGCAGCGAGGGAGGGGCTAACTATGGCTACACCTTC. Translating it yields CASSEGGANYGYTF.

V usage is TRBV5-4 and J usage is TRBJ2-7; D ambiguous. Trimming took off 0 bases at V and 2 bases at J, with 15 bases between the two ends. The V gene's germline CDR1 is SGHNT and CDR2 YYREEE (reference sequence). This CDR3 has 16 amino acids. The CDR3 loop reads CASSLALQSGPYEQYF. The CDR3 DNA reads TGTGCCAGCAGCTTGGCCCTACAGTCCGGCCCCTACGAGCAGTACTTC. Together with reference TRBV5-4 and TRBJ2-7, the CDR3 gives the full variable domain: ETGVTQSPTHLIKTRGQQVTLRCSSQSGHNTVSWYQQALGQGPQFIFQYYREEENGRGNFPPRFSGLQFPNYSSELNVNALELDDSALYLCASSLALQSGPYEQYFGPGTRLTVT.

The chain carries TRBV12-5 and TRBJ2-7; 8 bases match TRBD1. The V gene end was trimmed by 1 base and the J gene end by 5 bases; junction bases not matched to a gene: 7. This CDR3 has 15 amino acids. Germline assignment: CDR1 LGHNT and CDR2 FRNRAP. CDR3 DNA sequence: TGTGCTAGTGGTTTGGGGGGGTCAGGGGGCCACGAGCAGTACTTC. Translation gives CASGLGGSGGHEQYF.

The chain links TRBV7-9 to TRBJ2-3, with a tentative D call TRBD2 (6 bases). The CDR3 is made up of 16 amino acids. The V gene lost 3 bases and the J gene lost 1 base, with 14 bases spanning the gap. Per germline, CDR1 SEHNR and CDR2 FQNEAQ (reference sequence). The CDR3 region is CASSFGGRRGTDTQYF. The CDR3 DNA reads TGTGCCAGCAGCTTTGGGGGGAGACGCGGCACAGATACGCAGTATTTT.

The rearrangement links TRBV4-2 to TRBJ2-5; 7 nucleotides line up with TRBD2. The CDR3 covers 17 residues. Unmatched junction bases numbered 9, after V lost 0 bases and J lost 2 bases. Germline V gene lookup returns CDR1 LGHNA and CDR2 YNFKEQ. The CDR3 coding sequence is TGTGCCAGCAGCCAAGATGGTGCTAGCGGAGGGCAAGAGACCCAGTACTTC. It specifies CASSQDGASGGQETQYF.

This sequence joins TRBV6-1 and TRBJ1-2; D may be TRBD1 (6 bases). CDR1 and CDR2 (germline): MNHNS, SASEGT. The CDR3 loop spans 14 amino acids. The V and J ends lost 6 bases and 2 bases respectively, with 13 bases between them. CDR3 residues: CASRAGTPNYGYTF. For the CDR3, the DNA is TGTGCCAGCAGGGCCGGGACACCAAACTATGGCTACACCTTC.

CDR3 in DNA: TGTGCCAGCAGTTTATTGGCTAGCGGGGCGCTCGGGGAGCAGTACTTC. Translated, it gives CASSLLASGALGEQYF. This chain links TRBV27 with TRBJ2-7; 9 nucleotides match TRBD2. Germline values: CDR1 MNHEY, CDR2 SMNVEV (reference sequence). Germline trimming cut 1 base from V and 7 bases from J; bases unmatched to any gene: 11. This CDR3 contains 16 residues.

The chain joins TRBV7-2 to TRBJ1-4, with 8 positions matching TRBD1. The CDR3 consists of 15 residues. Germline-derived CDR1 and CDR2 are SGHTA and FQGNSA. After removal of 5 bases from V and 9 bases from J, the junction contained 11 bases not matched to a gene. CDR3 sequence reads: CASSAPGTGGQKLFF. CDR3 coding DNA: TGTGCCAGCAGCGCCCCCGGGACAGGCGGCCAAAAACTGTTTTTT.